The clone carrying this TCR beta chain has a handful of counts. These data come from a study of T cells in Graves' hyperthyroidism and ophthalmopathy. The CDR3 is 11 residues long. After removal of 6 bases from V and 5 bases from J, the junction contained 1 base not matched to a gene. RNA transcripts were the template for amplifying TCR beta CDR3 regions. The TCR CDR3 was amplified in a first-round RT-PCR using the HTBI primer set. TCRdb itself ran the multiplex PCR reads through MiXCR, one entry per CDR3 protein. The sample records around 340,000 distinct CDR3 sequences, about 18% being singletons. Recently diagnosed hyperthyroidism of less than 2 months' duration affected patients aged 18 to 65. Those patients with uncontrolled infection, other autoimmune disease, pregnancy or lactation were excluded. PBMCs came from around 10 ml fresh peripheral blood.

This chain uses TRBV12-3 or TRBV12-4 with TRBJ2-7, with 7 positions matching TRBD1. The clonotype was recovered from a young woman with Graves' hyperthyroidism that later progressed to Graves' ophthalmopathy. The sequenced sample was blood. CDR3 coding DNA: TGTGCCAGCAGAACAGGGGACGAGCAGTACTTC. This translates into CASRTGDEQYF.